Below are 4 T cell receptor beta chains sequenced from a single sample in a study of blood T cell repertoires in COVID-19. Profiling relied on immunoSEQ multiplex PCR, and the TCRdb table lists in-frame clones only, not all of them. The sample records tens of thousands of clones, 77% being singletons. The sequenced sample consisted of peripheral blood. The receptor set was obtained from a human donor in a cohort sampled during active COVID-19.

The CDR3 spells CASSLSGRGNEQFF. The CDR3 DNA sequence: TGTGCCAGCAGCTTGTCAGGGAGGGGCAATGAGCAGTTCTTC. The chain employs TRBV5-4 and TRBJ2-1, with 7 bases matching TRBD2. CDR3 length: 14 residues. V lost 1 base and J lost 6; bases outside the gene matches: 4. Looked up from germline, CDR1 is SGHNT and CDR2 is YYREEE (reference sequence). Combining the CDR3 with reference TRBV5-4 and TRBJ2-1 gives the whole variable domain ETGVTQSPTHLIKTRGQQVTLRCSSQSGHNTVSWYQQALGQGPQFIFQYYREEENGRGNFPPRFSGLQFPNYSSELNVNALELDDSALYLCASSLSGRGNEQFFGPGTRLTVL.

The rearrangement uses TRBV6-6 and TRBJ1-6, with 7 bases fitting TRBD1. V shed 2 bases, J shed 12 bases, and the junction held 13 bases outside the gene matches. CDR1 is MNHNY, CDR2 SVGAGI, per germline (reference sequence). The CDR3 has 16 residues. The CDR3 spells CASSYTGQPNRRPLHF. The DNA of the CDR3 is TGTGCCAGCAGTTACACGGGACAGCCCAATCGGAGACCCCTCCACTTT.

This clone was detected once. The gene calls are TRBV24-1 and TRBJ2-6; perhaps TRBD1 as D (6 bases). The V and J ends lost 4 bases and 0 bases respectively, with 12 bases between them. The CDR3 consists of 17 residues. Per the germline V gene, CDR1 is KGHDR and CDR2 is SFDVKD. CDR3 sequence reads: CATSDPGQLSGANVLTF. Written as DNA, the CDR3 is TGTGCCACCAGTGACCCGGGACAACTCTCTGGGGCCAACGTCCTGACTTTC.

V and J are TRBV19 and TRBJ1-1; tentative D call: TRBD1 (5 bases). Germline loops: CDR1 LNHDA, CDR2 SQIVND (reference sequence). V was cut by 6 bases and J by 14 bases, with 19 bases left in between. The CDR3 totals 12 residues. The CDR3 spells CASRGPGGVGFF. The CDR3, as DNA: TGTGCCAGTAGGGGGCCGGGTGGGGTAGGGTTCTTT.